These 8 T cell receptor beta chains came from one sample sequenced in a study of response to subunit inactivated influenza vaccine. TCRdb re-derived calls from the RT-PCR reads in MiXCR, one entry per CDR3 protein. The repertoire includes some 160,000 distinct CDR3 sequences, about 11% of them detected once, and approximately 13% sits in the top ten. The sample here was non-naive T cells sorted from PBMCs, taken roughly 6 weeks after vaccination. The source is a man in his forties or fifties who received an inactivated influenza vaccine.

A few counts support this clonotype. This chain joins TRBV9 and TRBJ1-5; no reliable D call. V was cut by 0 bases and J by 0 bases, with 7 bases left in between. The germline V gene encodes CDR1 SGDLS and CDR2 YYNGEE. The CDR3 totals 15 residues. The CDR3 DNA sequence: TGTGCCAGCAGCGTAGTAGGGAATAGCAATCAGCCCCAGCATTTT. It is translated as CASSVVGNSNQPQHF.

The count of this clonotype is one. This chain joins TRBV18 and TRBJ2-1, with TRBD2 as a possible D gene (5 bases). The CDR3 is 17 residues long. Between the trimmed V and J ends, which lost 0 bases and 4 bases, there was a span of 16 bases. Looked up from germline, CDR1 is KGHSH and CDR2 is LQKENI. The CDR3 bases are TGTGCCAGCTCACCACCGAATTTGAGGGTAGGGTACAATGAGCAGTTCTTC. This codes for CASSPPNLRVGYNEQFF.

The sample holds many counts of this clonotype. This chain links TRBV4-2 with TRBJ2-3, with unresolved D. With 0 bases removed from V and 4 bases from J, the gap between germline ends came to 5 bases. From germline, CDR1 is LGHNA and CDR2 YNFKEQ. CDR3 size: 13 residues. Written as DNA, the CDR3 is TGTGCCAGCAGCCAAGATTATGCAGATACGCAGTATTTT. It codes for CASSQDYADTQYF.

Notes on this clonotype: A much larger clone lies one base from this, so it may be a read error. The chain is built from TRBV28 and TRBJ2-1, with D possibly called TRBD1 or TRBD2 (5 bases each). Germline loops: CDR1 MDHEN, CDR2 SYDVKM. The V end was cut by 7 bases, the J end by 2 bases, with 18 bases between. This CDR3 comprises 16 residues. CDR3 region: CASTPWTGPTYNEQFF. The CDR3 DNA follows: TGTGCCAGCACTCCATGGACGGGACCTACCTACAATGAGCAGTTCTTC.

This clonotype showed up just a few times. V and J are TRBV13 and TRBJ1-6; the match to TRBD1 covers 7 bases. The ends lost 2 bases at V and 10 bases at J; junction bases unmatched: 11. This CDR3 spans 16 amino acids. The germline gives CDR1 PRHDT, CDR2 FYEKMQ (reference sequence). The CDR3 region is CASSLKVGQGVSPLHF. The CDR3 DNA reads TGTGCCAGCAGCTTAAAGGTGGGGCAGGGGGTCTCACCCCTCCACTTT. Drawing the rest from reference TRBV13 and TRBJ1-6, the complete variable domain is AAGVIQSPRHLIKEKRETATLKCYPIPRHDTVYWYQQGPGQDPQFLISFYEKMQSDKGSIPDRFSAQQFSDYHSELNMSSLELGDSALYFCASSLKVGQGVSPLHFGNGTRLTVT.

The gene calls are TRBV20-1 and TRBJ2-7; a possible D gene is TRBD1 (7 bases). With 0 bases removed from V and 3 bases from J, the gap between germline ends came to 15 bases. The CDR3 is 15 residues long. Germline V gene sequence: CDR1 DFQATT, CDR2 SNEGSKA (reference sequence). As DNA, the CDR3 is TGCAGTGCTAGAGAAAACATGCAGGGGGGCTACGAGCAGTACTTC. Translation gives CSARENMQGGYEQYF.

The CDR3 sequence: CASSQGTPRSYNEQFF. The CDR3, as DNA: TGTGCCAGCAGTCAGGGGACCCCTCGCTCCTACAATGAGCAGTTCTTC. The chain is built from TRBV27 and TRBJ2-1; D is possibly TRBD1 (6 bases). Trimming took 5 bases from V and 0 from J, leaving 14 bases between them. Germline assignment: CDR1 MNHEY and CDR2 SMNVEV (reference sequence). This CDR3 is built from 16 residues.

The sample holds a few counts of this clonotype. The V call is TRBV6-5, the J call TRBJ2-7, with 9 positions matching TRBD2. Germline lookup yields CDR1 MNHEY and CDR2 SVGAGI. The CDR3 extends over 16 amino acids. V dropped 2 bases and J dropped 1; count of bases not matched to a gene: 6. This CDR3 is CASSYPRLAESYEQYF. The CDR3 DNA reads TGTGCCAGCAGTTACCCGAGACTAGCGGAGTCCTACGAGCAGTACTTC.